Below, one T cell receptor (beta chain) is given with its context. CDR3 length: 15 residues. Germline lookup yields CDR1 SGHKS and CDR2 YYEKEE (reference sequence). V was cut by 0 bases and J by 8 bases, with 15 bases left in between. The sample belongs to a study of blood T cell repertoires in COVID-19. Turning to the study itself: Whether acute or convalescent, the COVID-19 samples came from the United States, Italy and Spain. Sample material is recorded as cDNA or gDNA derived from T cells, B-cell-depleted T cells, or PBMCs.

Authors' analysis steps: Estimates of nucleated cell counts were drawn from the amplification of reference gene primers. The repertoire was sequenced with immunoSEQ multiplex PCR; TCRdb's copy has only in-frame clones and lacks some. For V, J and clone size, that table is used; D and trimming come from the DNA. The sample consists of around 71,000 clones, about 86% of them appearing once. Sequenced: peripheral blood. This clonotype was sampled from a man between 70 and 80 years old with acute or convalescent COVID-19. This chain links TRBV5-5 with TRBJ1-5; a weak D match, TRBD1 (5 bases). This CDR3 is CASSLAVTAVEPQHF. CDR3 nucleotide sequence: TGTGCCAGCAGCTTGGCCGTGACAGCCGTCGAGCCCCAGCATTTT.